This TCR beta chain derives from a study of T cells in Graves' hyperthyroidism and ophthalmopathy. V lost 4 bases and J lost 2; bases outside the gene matches: 17. The V gene's germline CDR1 is MNHEY and CDR2 SVGEGT. The CDR3 runs 19 residues. This clonotype was counted many times. Antigen specificity is unknown. Findings and caveats of the study: Blood shared most expanded thyroid clonotypes above 0.001.

The TCR beta CDR3 regions underwent amplification using RNA transcripts as the source. When the TCR CDR3 underwent first-round RT-PCR, the HTBI primer set was used. TCRdb passed the multiplex PCR reads through MiXCR, listing each CDR3 protein once. Here the sample spans 530,000 or so distinct CDR3 sequences, roughly 18% being singletons. The sample was blood. The TCR originated in a young woman with Graves' ophthalmopathy. The rearrangement joins TRBV6-2 or TRBV6-3 to TRBJ2-5; 9 nucleotides align to TRBD2. The CDR3 coding sequence is TGTGCCAGCAGTTCCGACGGGCGCGGGAGGGGACTTACGCAAGAGACCCAGTACTTC. It translates to CASSSDGRGRGLTQETQYF.